This TCR beta chain stems from a study of blood T cell repertoires in COVID-19 (dated by TCRdb to the early 2020s). At the level of the whole study: Collaborator samples came from the United States, Italy and Spain and covered acute and convalescent phases of COVID-19. HLA class I and class II types, where available, came from metadata supplied by the sample provider rather than from assay-based typing. The sample metadata nearly always contained a de-identified subject ID, COVID-19 status, age in years and sex. Samples came from the ongoing ImmuneRACE study (first 160 participants) plus 1,254 subjects from 6 global collaborators. The repertoires were made available in a free public database intended to serve as a resource for research on the immune response to SARS-CoV-2. The prospective study material was composed of cDNA or gDNA derived from T cells, B-cell-depleted T cells, or PBMCs. Subjects who had been exposed to COVID-19, were actively infected with it, or had recovered from it provided the deeply sampled blood TCRbeta repertoires that made up the dataset. Broader findings and caveats from the paper: How much clinical and demographic metadata was included differed by source and by participant, and the metadata was provided uncurated.

TCRbeta CDR3 regions were amplified from genomic DNA by means of the immunoSEQ Assay, a bias-controlled multiplex PCR. The authors' pipeline ran thus. Within the assay, amplification of reference gene primers was used to estimate how many nucleated cells each sample contained. Sequence reads were collapsed and filtered to measure the absolute abundance of every unique TCRbeta CDR3 rearrangement. For each sample, productive Simpson clonality was calculated as the square root of Simpson's diversity index across productive rearrangements. As stored in TCRdb, this immuneACCESS dataset retains in-frame rearrangements with V and J assigned. A fraction of the clones does not appear; measured against another copy, unresolved V genes explain less than half of the discrepancy, and the remainder lacks a known reason. The DNA was the basis for D and trimming; V, J and clone size are from that table. Across this sample there are about 250,000 clones, with about 85% seen only once. The top ten hold 3% to 3.5% of the sample.

Cut back by 0 bases and 6 bases, the V and J ends lie 7 bases apart. From the germline V gene, CDR1 is SGHRS and CDR2 is YFSETQ. From the cysteine through the phenylalanine, the CDR3 covers 12 amino acids. The DNA shown is the 36-base CDR3, in frame from base 1. Collaborating institutions collected whole blood in K2EDTA tubes following their own protocols. For TCRbeta analysis, collaborators shipped samples as frozen whole blood, isolated PBMCs, or DNA extracted from either of those sample types. A note on this clone: What this receptor recognizes is not known. No much larger clonotype is one base removed from it; base qualities were not supplied.

The receptor's source is a man in his late teens or twenties with active or convalescent COVID-19. The rearranged segments are TRBV5-1 and TRBJ2-7, with the D segment identity uncertain. The specimen sequenced was peripheral blood. The CDR3 reads as follows: CASSLVSLEQYF. Read as DNA, the sequence is TGCGCCAGCAGCTTGGTGTCCCTCGAGCAGTACTTC.